Each of the 21 T cell receptor beta chains below was sequenced from the same sample in a study of post-analysis software for immune sequencing data. Study-level results: Controls had lower frequencies than patients of a handful of TRBV segments, which included TRBV5-6, TRBV5-1 and TRBV20-1.

Antigen specificity for these receptors is unknown. The TCR beta cDNA libraries contained unique molecular identifiers. TCRdb analysed the PCR reads with MiXCR anew, one entry per CDR3 protein. The sample gives 820,000 or so distinct CDR3 sequences, 53% of which show up once; approximately 4.2% is in the top ten. The sample was blood. Receptors were obtained from a girl between 5 and 17 years old with multiple sclerosis.

This clonotype has ten or more counts. This rearrangement joins TRBV24-1 to TRBJ2-5; no clear D. Germline-derived CDR1 and CDR2 are KGHDR and SFDVKD. V dropped 1 base and J dropped 0 bases, with 5 bases sitting between them. This CDR3 has 14 residues. The CDR3 spells CATSDFADQETQYF. For the CDR3, the DNA is TGTGCCACCAGTGATTTTGCAGACCAAGAGACCCAGTACTTC.

With regard to this clonotype: One end of the junction is discordant with germline, which a read error may explain. DNA for the CDR3: TGTGCCCGCAGTCTACAGGGGAACACTGAAGCTTTCTTT. Protein sequence: CARSLQGNTEAFF. The V gene is TRBV12-3 or TRBV12-4, the J gene TRBJ1-1; D might be TRBD1 (6 bases). The length of the CDR3 is 13 residues.

The chain carries TRBV10-3 and TRBJ1-1, with 9 nucleotides matching TRBD1. The J segment lost 2 bases and the V segment lost 7 bases, leaving 8 bases of the junction unmatched. The length of the CDR3 is 15 residues. Per the germline V gene, CDR1 is ENHRY and CDR2 is SYGVKD. The CDR3 bases are TGTGCCATCAACGCGGGGACAGGGCTCAACACTGAAGCTTTCTTT. Translating it yields CAINAGTGLNTEAFF.

V gene TRBV7-2 combines with J gene TRBJ2-3; 14 bases line up with TRBD2. CDR1 SGHTA and CDR2 FQGNSA come from the germline V gene. The CDR3 is 17 residues long. V was pared by 2 bases and J by 0 bases, with 1 base of the junction left unmatched. The CDR3 DNA follows: TGTGCCAGCAGCTTATGGACTAGCGGGGGGAGCACAGATACGCAGTATTTT. Translating gives CASSLWTSGGSTDTQYF.

The rearrangement uses TRBV7-6 and TRBJ2-3; tentative D call: TRBD2 (6 bases). This CDR3 comprises 18 residues. Germline values: CDR1 SGHVS, CDR2 FNYEAQ. Trimming took off 4 bases at V and 2 bases at J, with 22 bases between the two ends. CDR3 residues: CASSWGVRAGGPTDTQYF. In nucleotides, the CDR3 is TGTGCCAGCAGCTGGGGGGTGAGGGCTGGGGGTCCCACAGATACGCAGTATTTT.

This clonotype was observed a handful of times. V and J are TRBV29-1 and TRBJ2-7; the match to TRBD1 covers 8 bases. This CDR3 comprises 12 residues. J lost 4 bases, V lost 7 bases, and 6 bases had no gene match. Germline values: CDR1 SQVTM, CDR2 ANQGSEA. CDR3 nucleotide sequence: TGCAGCGGGGGGGACAGGACGTACGAGCAGTACTTC. As protein: CSGGDRTYEQYF.

This clonotype was seen a few times. This chain joins TRBV29-1 and TRBJ2-1; 8 positions agree with TRBD1. After removal of 6 bases from V and 6 bases from J, the junction contained 10 bases not matched to a gene. This CDR3 spans 14 amino acids. Germline lookup yields CDR1 SQVTM and CDR2 ANQGSEA. Here the CDR3 reads CSVRDRGRLNEQFF. In DNA, the CDR3 is TGCAGCGTGAGAGACAGGGGACGGCTCAATGAGCAGTTCTTC.

The genes are TRBV29-1 and TRBJ1-2; TRBD1 might be the D (6 bases). V lost 4 bases to trimming and J lost 1 base, with 13 bases between them. Germline V lookup: CDR1 SQVTM, CDR2 ANQGSEA. The CDR3 extends over 14 amino acids. CDR3 sequence reads: CSVVVTGNNYGYTF. The CDR3 DNA is TGCAGCGTTGTTGTAACAGGGAATAACTATGGCTACACCTTC.

This clonotype has only a few counts. The rearrangement links TRBV12-3 or TRBV12-4 to TRBJ1-4; possible D gene TRBD1, 5 bases. V lost 3 bases, J lost 8 bases, and 16 bases lay in between. The CDR3 runs 15 residues. The CDR3 sequence is CASSFWPGGDEKLFF. CDR3 DNA sequence: TGTGCCAGCAGTTTTTGGCCGGGGGGGGACGAAAAACTGTTTTTT.

The chain recombines TRBV2 with TRBJ2-3; the D gene is possibly TRBD1 (5 bases). Germline V gene sequence: CDR1 SNHLY, CDR2 FYNNEI. V lost 6 bases, J lost 6 bases, and 13 bases lay in between. This CDR3 is built from 13 residues. CDR3 loop: CASSREEWDTQYF. The CDR3 nucleotides read TGTGCCAGCAGCAGGGAAGAATGGGATACGCAGTATTTT.

The chain recombines TRBV5-1 with TRBJ2-7; 9 bases are a match to TRBD2. The V segment lost 0 bases and the J segment 7 bases; nucleotides outside the gene matches: 8. Germline V gene sequence: CDR1 SGHRS, CDR2 YFSETQ. The CDR3 loop spans 15 amino acids. This CDR3 reads CASSLEAGGSREQYF. The CDR3 nucleotides are TGCGCCAGCAGCTTGGAGGCGGGGGGGTCTCGAGAGCAGTACTTC.

The chain has TRBV3-1 and TRBJ2-1, with D possibly TRBD2 on 5 matching bases. The V gene lost 3 bases and the J gene lost 8 bases, with 14 bases spanning the gap. CDR3 size: 14 residues. The germline gives CDR1 LGHDT, CDR2 YNNKEL (reference sequence). In DNA, the CDR3 is TGTGCCAGCAGCCACTCTCCTCGGGGTGATGAGCAGTTCTTC. Protein: CASSHSPRGDEQFF.

The J gene is TRBJ2-1, the V gene TRBV12-3 or TRBV12-4; D is undetermined. CDR3 length: 13 amino acids. Trimming stripped 6 bases from V and 8 bases from J, with 14 bases between. The CDR3 loop is CASSLDLGDEQFF. The CDR3 DNA is TGTGCCAGCAGCCTTGATCTGGGCGATGAGCAGTTCTTC.

DNA of the CDR3: TGCAGTGCTAGAGCGGGACTAGCGGGAGAACGGCAGTTCTTC. It translates to CSARAGLAGERQFF. The chain combines TRBV20-1 with TRBJ2-1; 14 positions match TRBD2. Germline V gives CDR1 DFQATT, CDR2 SNEGSKA (reference sequence). The CDR3 extends over 14 amino acids. Trimming removed 1 base from V and 12 bases from J; junction bases left unmatched: 5.

Here the CDR3 DNA reads TGCAGCGTTGCCGCACCACTAGCCAAAAACATTCAGTACTTC. It codes for CSVAAPLAKNIQYF. J is TRBJ2-4 and V is TRBV29-1; D remains ambiguous. Per germline, CDR1 SQVTM and CDR2 ANQGSEA. V lost 4 bases to trimming and J lost 0 bases, with 10 bases between them. This CDR3 is built from 14 residues.

The V and J genes are TRBV29-1 and TRBJ2-1; D is tentatively TRBD1 or TRBD2 (5 bases each). V lost 6 bases and J 2 bases, leaving 8 bases between the germline ends. CDR1 and CDR2 from the germline V gene are SQVTM and ANQGSEA. CDR3 size: 12 residues. The CDR3 reads CSVWGTYNEQFF. The CDR3 bases are TGCAGCGTGTGGGGGACCTACAATGAGCAGTTCTTC.

This clonotype was observed a few times. V gene TRBV7-3 combines with J gene TRBJ2-1, with 7 positions matching TRBD2. The trim removed 4 bases at V and 9 bases at J, leaving 12 bases unmatched. Germline CDR1 is SGHTA and CDR2 is FQGTGA. CDR3 length: 15 residues. The CDR3 DNA reads as TGTGCCAGCAGCTCTAGCGGACCGTCCTACGGTGAGCAGTTCTTC. It specifies CASSSSGPSYGEQFF. The full variable domain, in which reference TRBV7-3 and TRBJ2-1 provide the parts outside the CDR3, is GAGVSQTPSNKVTEKGKYVELRCDPISGHTALYWYRQSLGQGPEFLIYFQGTGAADDSGLPNDRFFAVRPEGSVSTLKIQRTERGDSAVYLCASSSSGPSYGEQFFGPGTRLTVL.

V is TRBV9 and J is TRBJ2-1; possibly TRBD1 for D (6 bases). This CDR3 has 14 residues. Germline loops: CDR1 SGDLS, CDR2 YYNGEE. V was cut by 4 bases and J by 8 bases, with 16 bases left in between. The CDR3 loop reads CASSLGGPSHEQFF. The CDR3 bases are TGTGCCAGCAGCCTAGGGGGTCCATCCCATGAGCAGTTCTTC.

J is TRBJ1-6 and V is TRBV14, with D hard to call. The CDR3 sequence is 14 residues long. V shed 3 bases and J shed 4 bases, with 7 bases lying between them. Germline values: CDR1 SGHDN, CDR2 FVKESK. CDR3 nucleotides: TGTGCCAGCAGCCACCTTTCTTATAATTCACCCCTCCACTTT. Translating gives CASSHLSYNSPLHF.

The gene calls are TRBV7-9 and TRBJ2-1; D is undetermined. The germline V gene has CDR1 SEHNR and CDR2 FQNEAQ (reference sequence). V dropped 4 bases and J dropped 6 bases, with 10 bases sitting between them. The CDR3 totals 13 residues. The CDR3 nucleotides are TGTGCCAGCAGCTCTCGTGGCTCCAATGAGCAGTTCTTC. Translated, it gives CASSSRGSNEQFF.

The chain uses TRBV29-1 and TRBJ2-1, with 7 positions matching TRBD1. This CDR3 is built from 15 residues. With 3 bases clipped from V and 4 bases from J, the junction kept 9 bases outside the gene matches. The V gene's germline CDR1 is SQVTM and CDR2 ANQGSEA. The CDR3 is CSVEGETGSYNEQFF. CDR3 DNA sequence: TGCAGCGTTGAGGGTGAGACAGGGTCATACAATGAGCAGTTCTTC.